These 30 T cell receptor beta chains were all obtained from the same sample, sequenced in a study of cytomegalovirus exposure and HLA in healthy donors. PCR used 60 Vbeta primers and 13 Jbeta primers. The table came from immunoSEQ multiplex PCR; TCRdb's copy has only in-frame clones and leaves some out. The sample lists tens of thousands of clones, about 66% occurring once. The material sequenced was PBMCs. The receptors derive from a man aged 55 to 70 in good health and CMV-seropositive.

This clone has a handful of counts. At one end the junction does not follow the germline gene, possibly because of a read error. This chain connects TRBV7-9 to TRBJ2-7; D gene unclear. CDR3 length: 13 amino acids. The germline CDR1 and CDR2 sequences are SEHNR and FQNEAQ (reference sequence). The CDR3 loop reads CSSSFTRPYEQYF. In nucleotides, the CDR3 is TGTTCCAGCAGCTTCACGCGCCCCTACGAGCAGTACTTC. The variable domain in full, completed from reference TRBV7-9 and TRBJ2-7, reads DTGVSQNPRHKITKRGQNVTFRCDPISEHNRLYWYRQTLGQGPEFLTYFQNEAQLEKSRLLSDRFSAERPKGSFSTLEIQRTEQGDSAMYLCSSSFTRPYEQYFGPGTRLTVT.

This chain links TRBV5-4 with TRBJ2-1; TRBD2 is a possible D gene (5 bases). Trimming stripped 0 bases from V and 3 bases from J, with 7 bases between. CDR3 length: 14 amino acids. Germline loops: CDR1 SGHNT, CDR2 YYREEE (reference sequence). CDR3 loop: CASSLAGYYNEQFF. CDR3 DNA sequence: TGTGCCAGCAGCTTGGCGGGGTACTACAATGAGCAGTTCTTC.

The chain combines TRBV13 with TRBJ2-3; 14 bases map to TRBD2. J gave up 6 bases and V 8 bases, and 7 bases lay outside the gene matches. Germline V CDR1 and CDR2: PRHDT, FYEKMQ (reference sequence). The CDR3 covers 15 residues. The CDR3: CASRTSGGPWDTQYF. CDR3 DNA: TGTGCCAGCCGGACTAGCGGGGGGCCTTGGGATACGCAGTATTTT. The whole variable domain, remainder taken from reference TRBV13 and TRBJ2-3, is AAGVIQSPRHLIKEKRETATLKCYPIPRHDTVYWYQQGPGQDPQFLISFYEKMQSDKGSIPDRFSAQQFSDYHSELNMSSLELGDSALYFCASRTSGGPWDTQYFGPGTRLTVL.

The chain recombines TRBV7-9 with TRBJ2-7, with TRBD1 identical over 8 bases. Trimming removed 1 base from V and 3 bases from J; junction bases left unmatched: 14. Germline V gene data show CDR1 as SEHNR and CDR2 as FQNEAQ (reference sequence). This CDR3 has 18 amino acids. For the CDR3, the DNA is TGTGCCAGCAGCTTAGGTAGTGTTGGCAGGGGGCTATACTACGAGCAGTACTTC. It yields the protein CASSLGSVGRGLYYEQYF.

The gene calls are TRBV9 and TRBJ1-3; possibly TRBD1 for D (5 bases). Trimming removed 3 bases from V and 0 bases from J, with 10 bases in between. The CDR3 contains 15 residues. The V gene's germline CDR1 is SGDLS and CDR2 YYNGEE. The CDR3 coding sequence is TGTGCCAGCAGCGCTGACAGCTCCTCTGGAAACACCATATATTTT. Translated, it gives CASSADSSSGNTIYF.

This clone was detected a few times. The V call is TRBV4-3, the J call TRBJ2-1; D gene ambiguous. The CDR3 extends over 15 amino acids. The V and J ends lost 3 bases and 5 bases respectively, with 14 bases between them. Germline V gene lookup returns CDR1 LGHNA and CDR2 YSLEER. The CDR3 region has the DNA TGCGCCAGCAGCCATGGAGAATCGGCAAACAATGAGCAGTTCTTC. Protein sequence: CASSHGESANNEQFF.

The chain couples TRBV5-1 to TRBJ2-1; 7 bases map to TRBD1. Germline loops: CDR1 SGHRS, CDR2 YFSETQ. The J segment lost 12 bases and the V segment lost 5 bases, leaving 8 bases of the junction unmatched. This CDR3 comprises 12 residues. CDR3 sequence reads: CASRATTGLQFF. The CDR3 DNA reads as TGCGCCAGCAGAGCTACGACAGGGTTGCAGTTCTTC.

The rearrangement uses TRBV2 and TRBJ1-5; 8 nucleotides align to TRBD1. J gave up 3 bases and V 8 bases, and 6 bases lay outside the gene matches. The CDR3 has 14 residues. The germline gives CDR1 SNHLY, CDR2 FYNNEI. The CDR3 DNA sequence: TGTGCCAGCTGGGGACAGGAACACAATCAGCCCCAGCATTTT. This gives the protein CASWGQEHNQPQHF.

V gene TRBV5-1 combines with J gene TRBJ1-2; 7 nucleotides match TRBD1. Germline V CDR1 and CDR2: SGHRS, YFSETQ. This CDR3 is 15 amino acids long. Trimming took 4 bases from V and 2 from J; bases not matched to a gene: 8. The CDR3 loop is CASSPPTGTNYGYTF. The CDR3 nucleotides are TGCGCCAGCAGCCCCCCGACAGGGACCAACTATGGCTACACCTTC. The full variable domain, its missing parts supplied by reference TRBV5-1 and TRBJ1-2, is KAGVTQTPRYLIKTRGQQVTLSCSPISGHRSVSWYQQTPGQGLQFLFEYFSETQRNKGNFPGRFSGRQFSNSRSEMNVSTLELGDSALYLCASSPPTGTNYGYTFGSGTRLTVV.

This clone turned up a few times. The gene calls are TRBV6-5 and TRBJ1-1; TRBD1 might be the D (5 bases). The V end lost 7 bases, the J end lost 5 bases, and 20 bases lay between the germline ends. Germline V gene sequence: CDR1 MNHEY, CDR2 SVGAGI. The CDR3 consists of 15 residues. The CDR3 DNA is TGTGCCAGCAATAAAGGGGTGGGACTGAGTACTGAAGCTTTCTTT. It encodes CASNKGVGLSTEAFF.

CDR3 loop: CASRVFTGLPWSEQFF. CDR3 in DNA: TGTGCCAGCAGGGTTTTTACGGGACTACCATGGAGTGAGCAGTTCTTC. The chain is built from TRBV2 and TRBJ2-1; 7 nucleotides match TRBD2. Germline loops: CDR1 SNHLY, CDR2 FYNNEI. This CDR3 has 16 amino acids. The J segment lost 9 bases and the V segment lost 6 bases, leaving 17 bases of the junction unmatched.

The V and J genes are TRBV27 and TRBJ1-6; D gene unclear. Per the germline V gene, CDR1 is MNHEY and CDR2 is SMNVEV (reference sequence). The CDR3 has 17 amino acids. V was trimmed by 3 bases and J by 7 bases, leaving 19 bases between them. CDR3 sequence reads: CASSFKAGFSQNSPLHF. Here the CDR3 DNA reads TGTGCCAGCAGTTTCAAGGCAGGATTCTCTCAAAATTCACCCCTCCACTTT.

The V and J genes are TRBV5-1 and TRBJ1-4; 7 positions match TRBD1. Germline V CDR1 and CDR2: SGHRS, YFSETQ. CDR3 length: 14 amino acids. V trimming: 7 bases; J trimming: 5 bases; junction bases outside the gene matches: 8. CDR3 amino acids: CASASGTENEKLFF. The CDR3 DNA follows: TGCGCCAGCGCCTCCGGGACAGAGAATGAAAAACTGTTTTTT.

V is TRBV9 and J is TRBJ1-1; the match to TRBD1 covers 11 bases. Germline V lookup: CDR1 SGDLS, CDR2 YYNGEE. V was pared by 4 bases and J by 6 bases, with 5 bases of the junction left unmatched. The CDR3 runs 14 residues. For the CDR3, the DNA is TGTGCCAGCAGCTTCCGGGACAGGGGGTCTGAAGCTTTCTTT. Protein: CASSFRDRGSEAFF.

This CDR3 is CASSQGWSTEAFF. The CDR3 DNA sequence: TGCGCCAGCAGCCAAGGGTGGAGCACTGAAGCTTTCTTT. V is TRBV4-1 and J is TRBJ1-1, with unresolved D. V lost 1 base to trimming and J lost 4 bases, with 7 bases between them. CDR1 is MGHRA and CDR2 is YSYEKL in the germline V gene. The CDR3 spans 13 residues.

This clone was seen a few times. The J gene is TRBJ2-3, the V gene TRBV11-2, with 9 bases fitting TRBD2. This CDR3 region has 15 residues. The germline CDR1 and CDR2 sequences are SGHAT and FQNNGV. J was trimmed by 2 bases and V by 8 bases; bases with no gene match: 8. CDR3 residues: CASHKRGASTDTQYF. Written as DNA, the CDR3 is TGTGCCAGCCATAAGCGGGGGGCATCCACAGATACGCAGTATTTT.

This clone came up a few times. The chain is built from TRBV29-1 and TRBJ1-2; a weak D match, TRBD1 (6 bases). The V end was cut by 0 bases, the J end by 0 bases, with 14 bases between. The length of the CDR3 is 16 residues. Per germline, CDR1 SQVTM and CDR2 ANQGSEA. The CDR3 sequence is CSVEDPRGKANYGYTF. In DNA form, the CDR3 reads TGCAGCGTTGAAGACCCCAGGGGAAAAGCTAACTATGGCTACACCTTC.

The chain couples TRBV7-8 to TRBJ2-5, with D possibly TRBD2 on 7 matching bases. Matching the DNA end better, TRBJ2-7 makes the J call doubtful. Germline lookup yields CDR1 SGHVS and CDR2 FQNEAQ. The CDR3 has 13 residues. CDR3 DNA sequence: TGTGCCAGCAGCTTCGCGGGGGCGGGCGAGCAGTACTTC. Translating gives CASSFAGAGEQYF.

V is TRBV10-3 and J is TRBJ1-1, with D unclear. Trimming pared 3 bases from V and 1 base from J, leaving 12 bases between. Germline lookup yields CDR1 ENHRY and CDR2 SYGVKD. The CDR3 extends over 15 amino acids. CDR3 DNA sequence: TGTGCCATCAGTGATGTTGAGGGTGCGAACACTGAAGCTTTCTTT. It translates to CAISDVEGANTEAFF.

The chain couples TRBV27 to TRBJ2-5; D remains unclear. Per the germline V gene, CDR1 is MNHEY and CDR2 is SMNVEV (reference sequence). This CDR3 contains 13 residues. The germline V and J ends were trimmed by 5 bases and 1 base, with 8 bases remaining between them. CDR3 protein: CASSEQTQETQYF. The CDR3, as DNA: TGTGCCAGCAGTGAACAGACCCAAGAGACCCAGTACTTC.

There are a few counts of this clone. This chain uses TRBV7-9 with TRBJ2-7, with 8 bases lining up with TRBD1. V lost 5 bases and J lost 6; bases outside the gene matches: 9. Germline loops: CDR1 SEHNR, CDR2 FQNEAQ (reference sequence). The CDR3 consists of 14 residues. CDR3 in DNA: TGTGCCAGCAGCCCCCCCCGGACAGGGAGCGAGCAGTACTTC. Translating it yields CASSPPRTGSEQYF.

The chain joins TRBV30 to TRBJ1-5; 7 nucleotides line up with TRBD1. The closer fit of TRBJ2-3 to the DNA end suggests the J call may be wrong. Germline V gene sequence: CDR1 GTSNPN, CDR2 SVGIG (reference sequence). The CDR3 consists of 14 residues. The CDR3 bases are TGTGCCTGGAGTTCCGGGCAGGGGGATCAGCCCCAGTATTTT. Translated: CAWSSGQGDQPQYF.

The rearrangement uses TRBV5-1 and TRBJ2-1; D possibly corresponds to TRBD1 (5 bases). The ends were cut back, 2 bases at V and 7 bases at J, with 16 bases in the middle. Germline loops: CDR1 SGHRS, CDR2 YFSETQ. The CDR3 has 15 amino acids. CDR3 amino acids: CASSFSGHVPNEQFF. The CDR3 DNA reads as TGCGCCAGCAGCTTTTCAGGACACGTCCCTAATGAGCAGTTCTTC.

The chain couples TRBV11-1 to TRBJ2-7, with D hard to call. Trimming removed 1 base at V and 0 bases at J, with 10 bases between. Looked up from germline, CDR1 is SGHAT and CDR2 is FQDESV (reference sequence). CDR3 length equals 15 residues. The CDR3 bases are TGTGCCAGCAGCTTAGAGCTGTCTAGCTCCTACGAGCAGTACTTC. Its translation is CASSLELSSSYEQYF. The full variable domain, in which reference TRBV11-1 and TRBJ2-7 provide the parts outside the CDR3, is EAEVAQSPRYKITEKSQAVAFWCDPISGHATLYWYRQILGQGPELLVQFQDESVVDDSQLPKDRFSAERLKGVDSTLKIQPAELGDSAMYLCASSLELSSSYEQYFGPGTRLTVT.

V is TRBV4-2 and J is TRBJ1-2; the match to TRBD1 covers 8 bases. The junction had 9 bases not matched to a gene; V was cut back by 4 bases and J by 8 bases. The germline V gene encodes CDR1 LGHNA and CDR2 YNFKEQ. There are 14 residues in the CDR3. The CDR3 DNA is TGTGCCAGCAGCCTGGGACAGGTCGAGATGGGCTACACCTTC. Translating it yields CASSLGQVEMGYTF.

The chain carries TRBV19 and TRBJ1-1; possible D gene TRBD1, 6 bases. Per the germline V gene, CDR1 is LNHDA and CDR2 is SQIVND (reference sequence). The CDR3 covers 16 residues. The V end lost 3 bases, the J end lost 0 bases, and 14 bases lay between the germline ends. CDR3 loop: CASSIPTGRMNTEAFF. CDR3 bases: TGTGCCAGTAGTATTCCGACAGGCCGAATGAACACTGAAGCTTTCTTT.

The V gene is TRBV18, the J gene TRBJ2-3; 8 bases agree with TRBD1. The germline V gene encodes CDR1 KGHSH and CDR2 LQKENI. This CDR3 is built from 14 residues. V lost 6 bases, J lost 2 bases, and 4 bases stayed unmatched. CDR3 protein: CASSPGQVTDTQYF. For the CDR3, the DNA is TGTGCCAGCTCCCCGGGACAGGTCACAGATACGCAGTATTTT.

This clone was seen a few times. The chain joins TRBV7-9 to TRBJ2-1; D possibly corresponds to TRBD1 (6 bases). The length of the CDR3 is 17 residues. Germline V gene lookup returns CDR1 SEHNR and CDR2 FQNEAQ (reference sequence). V lost 2 bases, J lost 15 bases, and 29 bases lay in between. The CDR3 is CASSLIQGLSPNLQAFF. The CDR3, as DNA: TGTGCCAGCAGCTTAATACAGGGTCTAAGTCCTAACTTGCAGGCGTTCTTC.

Judged by abundance, this clone is medium-sized. This chain uses TRBV2 with TRBJ1-2; 9 bases are a match to TRBD1. J gave up 7 bases and V 6 bases, and 3 bases lay outside the gene matches. Germline V gives CDR1 SNHLY, CDR2 FYNNEI. The CDR3 totals 12 residues. Written as DNA, the CDR3 is TGTGCCAGCAGGAGGACAGGGGTTGGCTACACCTTC. Amino acid sequence: CASRRTGVGYTF.

DNA for the CDR3: TGTGCCAGCAGCGAAATGGGACAGACAGGGTTCACCTTC. As protein: CASSEMGQTGFTF. The V call is TRBV6-1, the J call TRBJ1-2, with 7 bases aligning to TRBD1. Per germline, CDR1 MNHNS and CDR2 SASEGT. The V segment lost 6 bases and the J segment 13 bases; nucleotides outside the gene matches: 14. The CDR3 runs to 13 residues.